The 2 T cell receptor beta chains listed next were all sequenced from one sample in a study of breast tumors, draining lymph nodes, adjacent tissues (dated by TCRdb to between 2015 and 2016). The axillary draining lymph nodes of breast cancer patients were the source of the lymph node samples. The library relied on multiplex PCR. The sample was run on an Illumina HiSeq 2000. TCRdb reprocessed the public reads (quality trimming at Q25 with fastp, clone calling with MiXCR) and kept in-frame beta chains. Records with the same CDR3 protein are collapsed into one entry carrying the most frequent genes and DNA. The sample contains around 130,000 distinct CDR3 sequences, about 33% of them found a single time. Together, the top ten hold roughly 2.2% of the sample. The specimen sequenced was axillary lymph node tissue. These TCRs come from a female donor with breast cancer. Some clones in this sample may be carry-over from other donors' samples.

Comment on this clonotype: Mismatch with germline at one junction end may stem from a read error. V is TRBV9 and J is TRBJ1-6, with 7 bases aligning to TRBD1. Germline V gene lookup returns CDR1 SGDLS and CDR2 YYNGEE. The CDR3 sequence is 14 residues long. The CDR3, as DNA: TGTGCCAGCGGGATGGGACAGATTAATTCACCCCTCCCCTTT. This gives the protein CASGMGQINSPLPF.

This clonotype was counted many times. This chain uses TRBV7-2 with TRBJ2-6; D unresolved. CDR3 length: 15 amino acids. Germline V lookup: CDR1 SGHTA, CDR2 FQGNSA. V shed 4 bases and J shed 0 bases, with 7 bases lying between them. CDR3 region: CASSWYTSGANVLTF. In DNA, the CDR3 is TGTGCCAGCAGCTGGTATACCTCTGGGGCCAACGTCCTGACTTTC.